This is a list of T cell receptor beta chains from one sample in a study of blood T cells in healthy people across ages. TCRdb recomputed calls from the 5' RACE reads with MiXCR, one row per CDR3 protein. The sample records about 1.8 million distinct CDR3 sequences, 49% being singletons. The sequenced sample consisted of blood. All receptors come from a woman between 40 and 55 years old in good health. Both conserved end residues are trimmed from each CDR3. Fields, in order: CDR3 length, V gene, clone size, CDR3 protein. Size is stated for part of the rows, as once, few or many counts, or as a class when the clone is expanded.

cdr3_length: 15; v_call: TRBV7-9; clone_size: -; cdr3_aa: ASSLIPDLPNTGELF
cdr3_length: 11; v_call: TRBV20-1; clone_size: -; cdr3_aa: SARTGNTGELF
cdr3_length: 12; v_call: TRBV2; clone_size: few; cdr3_aa: ASSEARAQETQY
cdr3_length: 13; v_call: TRBV7-2; clone_size: few; cdr3_aa: ASSLMPGGKETQY
cdr3_length: 10; v_call: TRBV7-2; clone_size: many; cdr3_aa: ASSSRGTEAF
cdr3_length: 10; v_call: TRBV20-1; clone_size: few; cdr3_aa: SGGWGRNEQF
cdr3_length: 14; v_call: TRBV14; clone_size: -; cdr3_aa: ASSQVTFGGNTEAF
cdr3_length: 10; v_call: TRBV4-3; clone_size: few; cdr3_aa: ASPTSSYEQY
cdr3_length: 13; v_call: TRBV7-2; clone_size: once; cdr3_aa: ASSRLGQGSEKLF
cdr3_length: 15; v_call: TRBV7-8; clone_size: few; cdr3_aa: ASSPEGQARGNQPQH
cdr3_length: 13; v_call: TRBV7-2; clone_size: -; cdr3_aa: AGSLGTGTGNGYT
cdr3_length: 14; v_call: TRBV7-2; clone_size: few; cdr3_aa: ASSLLAGGYYNEQF
cdr3_length: 10; v_call: TRBV4-1; clone_size: -; cdr3_aa: ASSHSSGTQY
cdr3_length: 12; v_call: TRBV5-1; clone_size: -; cdr3_aa: ASRRGPSPDTQY
cdr3_length: 13; v_call: TRBV20-1; clone_size: -; cdr3_aa: SALDQTSGNYEQY
cdr3_length: 14; v_call: TRBV27; clone_size: -; cdr3_aa: ASSPSNPLGNEKLF
cdr3_length: 16; v_call: TRBV28; clone_size: -; cdr3_aa: ASSSTQARDRTAYEQY